This T cell receptor (beta chain) was identified during a study of OX40 agonist ivuxolimab in advanced cancers. Sequencing used immunoSEQ multiplex PCR; TCRdb keeps in-frame clones, though not all of them. The sample records some 66,000 clones, around 87% being singletons. Findings of the study overall: CD4+ and CD8+ blood T cells expanded clonally by week 6 at 0.1 to 3.0 mg/kg.

This clone was counted between two and nine times. Its antigen is currently unknown. Germline CDR1 SGHDN, CDR2 FVKESK. The CDR3 is made up of 19 amino acids. The J segment lost 4 bases and the V segment lost 4 bases, leaving 18 bases of the junction unmatched. This sample comprised CD4+ or CD8+ T cells sorted from blood, obtained in a trial of the OX40 agonist ivuxolimab. This sequence originates from an adult with an advanced solid tumor such as melanoma, head and neck, liver or kidney cancer. The rearrangement links TRBV14 to TRBJ1-1; TRBD1 agrees at 10 bases. CDR3 sequence: CASSRIRGQGGAVGTEAFF. CDR3 DNA sequence: TGTGCCAGCAGCCGGATCCGTGGACAGGGGGGTGCAGTCGGCACTGAAGCTTTCTTT. The variable domain in full, with the rest retrieved from reference TRBV14 and TRBJ1-1, is EAGVTQFPSHSVIEKGQTVTLRCDPISGHDNLYWYRRVMGKEIKFLLHFVKESKQDESGMPNNRFLAERTGGTYSTLKVQPAELEDSGVYFCASSRIRGQGGAVGTEAFFGQGTRLTVV.